This entry lists 5 T cell receptor beta chains sequenced from one sample in a study of Ad26.COV2.S vaccination and SARS-CoV-2 variants. Clones were read by immunoSEQ multiplex PCR, and TCRdb kept only the in-frame ones, dropping some. The repertoire holds about 350,000 clones, with roughly nine tenths as singletons. Treatment denoted: 15 to 20 received Ad26.COV2.S at low or high dose, single or two shots; about 5 received placebo; per-sample allocation not given. Sampling was performed 63 days after the first vaccine or placebo injection. This specimen consisted of peripheral blood, obtained in a trial of Ad26.COV2.S vaccine versus placebo. These receptors were taken from a person between 18 and 65 years old who received the Ad26.COV2.S COVID-19 vaccine or a placebo.

This rearrangement joins TRBV13 to TRBJ1-4; D possibly corresponds to TRBD1 (5 bases). The CDR3 is 12 amino acids. The germline V gene encodes CDR1 PRHDT and CDR2 FYEKMQ (reference sequence). The V gene lost 6 bases and the J gene lost 8 bases, with 10 bases spanning the gap. This CDR3 is CASRIQGEKLFF. In DNA form, the CDR3 reads TGTGCCAGCAGGATCCAGGGAGAAAAACTGTTTTTT.

The chain combines TRBV7-2 with TRBJ2-3; maybe TRBD2 (5 bases). Trimming took 4 bases from V and 0 from J, leaving 14 bases between them. This CDR3 has 16 amino acids. The V gene's germline CDR1 is SGHTA and CDR2 FQGNSA. The chain's CDR3 is CASSSQGGGSTDTQYF. The DNA of the CDR3 is TGTGCCAGCAGCTCCCAAGGAGGCGGCAGCACAGATACGCAGTATTTT. The variable domain in full, with the rest retrieved from reference TRBV7-2 and TRBJ2-3, is GAGVSQSPSNKVTEKGKDVELRCDPISGHTALYWYRQSLGQGLEFLIYFQGNSAPDKSGLPSDRFSAERTGGSVSTLTIQRTQQEDSAVYLCASSSQGGGSTDTQYFGPGTRLTVL.

V is TRBV29-1 and J is TRBJ1-2; 10 positions agree with TRBD1. CDR1 SQVTM and CDR2 ANQGSEA come from the germline V gene. V was clipped by 6 bases and J by 4 bases; unmatched bases: 2. This CDR3 is 12 amino acids long. The CDR3 nucleotides are TGCAGCGTGGACAGGGGGTCCTATGGCTACACCTTC. This gives the protein CSVDRGSYGYTF.

The chain joins TRBV6-5 to TRBJ2-1; 9 bases are shared with TRBD1. V was clipped by 2 bases and J by 7 bases; unmatched bases: 6. The CDR3 contains 15 residues. Germline V lookup: CDR1 MNHEY, CDR2 SVGAGI. CDR3 amino acids: CASSYRTGVKNEQFF. The CDR3 bases are TGTGCCAGCAGTTACAGGACAGGGGTAAAAAATGAGCAGTTCTTC.

The rearrangement uses TRBV5-4 and TRBJ1-4, with 8 nucleotides matching TRBD1. The germline V gene has CDR1 SGHNT and CDR2 YYREEE (reference sequence). The CDR3 loop spans 15 amino acids. Trimming took 4 bases from V and 7 from J; bases not matched to a gene: 9. CDR3 amino acids: CASSEQGEGGEKLFF. CDR3 coding DNA: TGTGCCAGCAGCGAACAGGGGGAGGGCGGTGAAAAACTGTTTTTT.